A selection of T cell receptor beta chains follows, all from one sample in a study of neurological immune-mediated disorders. TCRdb re-called the 5' RACE reads through MiXCR, storing one row per CDR3 protein. This sample has tens of thousands of distinct CDR3 sequences, with about 13% found just once. The sample taken for sequencing was PBMCs. The receptor source for this set is a woman aged 55-69 years with HTLV-1-associated myelopathy (HAM/TSP). Each CDR3 is given with its conserved first and last residue. A D gene is named only where the DNA matches it firmly. Clone sizes are shown as once, few, many, or a class for an expanded clone.

d_gene	v_gene	abundance	j_gene	CDR3aa	CDR3nt
.	TRBV14	many	TRBJ2-5	CASSQDVFAIRQQETQYF	TGTGCCAGCAGCCAAGATGTTTTCGCTATCAGGCAACAAGAGACCCAGTACTTC
TRBD2	TRBV2	many	TRBJ2-3	CASSAGTSGYTDTQYF	TGTGCCAGCAGCGCGGGGACTAGCGGATATACAGATACGCAGTATTTT
.	TRBV5-1	many	TRBJ2-2	CASRGIGLNTGELFF	TGCGCCAGCAGGGGTATCGGACTGAACACCGGGGAGCTGTTTTTT
TRBD1	TRBV20-1	once	TRBJ2-3	CSANSPLEGAGQTQYF	TGCAGTGCTAACTCCCCCCTAGAGGGGGCAGGCCAGACCCAGTATTTT
.	TRBV5-1	many	TRBJ1-4	CASSLEWGPNEKLFF	TGCGCCAGCAGCTTGGAATGGGGACCGAATGAAAAACTGTTTTTT
.	TRBV20-1	many	TRBJ1-6	CSARRVYNSPLHF	TGCAGTGCTAGAAGGGTCTACAATTCACCCCTCCACTTT
.	TRBV12-3/TRBV12-4	few	TRBJ1-1	CASKRGGVGGAEAFF	TGTGCCAGCAAAAGGGGGGGGGTTGGTGGGGCTGAAGCTTTCTTT
.	TRBV4-1	many	TRBJ2-7	CASSPQVLRGPAEQYF	TGCGCCAGCAGCCCCCAAGTACTTCGGGGGCCGGCCGAGCAGTACTTC
TRBD2	TRBV12-3/TRBV12-4	many	TRBJ2-2	CASSPLAGGTNTGELFF	TGTGCCAGCAGTCCTCTAGCGGGGGGAACGAACACCGGGGAGCTGTTTTTT
.	TRBV15	many	TRBJ1-1	CATSRDMFETEAFF	TGTGCCACCAGCAGAGATATGTTCGAGACAGAAGCTTTCTTT
.	TRBV18	many	TRBJ2-7	CASSPQVGQGGEQYF	TGTGCCAGCTCACCACAGGTCGGCCAGGGTGGGGAGCAGTACTTC
.	TRBV20-1	few	TRBJ2-7	CSARGVEDFKGDEQYF	TGCAGTGCTAGGGGGGTAGAGGACTTTAAAGGCGACGAGCAGTACTTC
TRBD1	TRBV10-3	many	TRBJ1-1	CASNRGVNTEAFF	TGTGCCAGTAACAGGGGGGTCAACACTGAAGCTTTCTTT
TRBD1	TRBV6-6	many	TRBJ2-7	CASSYSATGFPYEQYF	TGTGCCAGCAGTTACTCGGCGACAGGGTTCCCCTACGAGCAGTACTTC
.	TRBV20-1	many	TRBJ1-5	CSARAGNQPQHF	TGCAGTGCTAGGGCGGGCAATCAGCCCCAGCATTTT
.	TRBV6-1	many	TRBJ1-6	CASSEEAGYGDSPLHF	TGTGCCAGCAGTGAAGAAGCAGGGTACGGCGATTCACCCCTCCACTTT
.	TRBV5-4	many	TRBJ2-7	CASSLARAGEQYF	TGTGCCAGCAGCTTGGCTCGGGCAGGGGAGCAGTACTTC
TRBD1	TRBV29-1	many	TRBJ2-3	CSVDRGTGGGDTQYF	TGCAGCGTTGACCGCGGGACAGGGGGTGGAGATACGCAGTATTTT